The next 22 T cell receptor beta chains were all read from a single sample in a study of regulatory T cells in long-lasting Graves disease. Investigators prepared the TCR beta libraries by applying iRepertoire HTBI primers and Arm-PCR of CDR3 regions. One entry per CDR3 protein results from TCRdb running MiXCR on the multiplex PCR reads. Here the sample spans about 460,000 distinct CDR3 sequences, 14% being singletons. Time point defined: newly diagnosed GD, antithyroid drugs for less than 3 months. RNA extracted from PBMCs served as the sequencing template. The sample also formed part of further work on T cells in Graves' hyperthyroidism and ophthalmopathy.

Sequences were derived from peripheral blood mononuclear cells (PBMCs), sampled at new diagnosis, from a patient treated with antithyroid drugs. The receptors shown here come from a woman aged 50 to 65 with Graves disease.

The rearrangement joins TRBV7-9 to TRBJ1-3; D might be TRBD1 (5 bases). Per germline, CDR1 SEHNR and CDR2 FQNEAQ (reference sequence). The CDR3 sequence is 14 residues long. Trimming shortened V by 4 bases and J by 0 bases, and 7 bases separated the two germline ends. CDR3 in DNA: TGTGCCAGCAGCTCGGACATCTCTGGAAACACCATATATTTT. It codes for CASSSDISGNTIYF.

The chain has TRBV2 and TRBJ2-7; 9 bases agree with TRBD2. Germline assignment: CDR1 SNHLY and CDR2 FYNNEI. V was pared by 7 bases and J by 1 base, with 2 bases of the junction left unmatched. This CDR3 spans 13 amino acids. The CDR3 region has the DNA TGTGCCAGCAAAGCGGGAGGTTCCTACGAGCAGTACTTC. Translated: CASKAGGSYEQYF. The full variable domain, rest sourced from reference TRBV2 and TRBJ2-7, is EPEVTQTPSHQVTQMGQEVILRCVPISNHLYFYWYRQILGQKVEFLVSFYNNEISEKSEIFDDQFSVERPDGSNFTLKIRSTKLEDSAMYFCASKAGGSYEQYFGPGTRLTVT.

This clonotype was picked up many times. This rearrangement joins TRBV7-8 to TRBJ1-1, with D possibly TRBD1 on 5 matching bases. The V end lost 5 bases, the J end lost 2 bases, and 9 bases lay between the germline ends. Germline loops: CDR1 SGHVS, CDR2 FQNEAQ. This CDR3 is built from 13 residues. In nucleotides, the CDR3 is TGTGCCAGCAGCCCGGGGCACAACACTGAAGCTTTCTTT. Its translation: CASSPGHNTEAFF. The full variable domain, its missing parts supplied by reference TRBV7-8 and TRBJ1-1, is GAGVSQSPRYKVAKRGQDVALRCDPISGHVSLFWYQQALGQGPEFLTYFQNEAQLDKSGLPSDRFFAERPEGSVSTLKIQRTQQEDSAVYLCASSPGHNTEAFFGQGTRLTVV.

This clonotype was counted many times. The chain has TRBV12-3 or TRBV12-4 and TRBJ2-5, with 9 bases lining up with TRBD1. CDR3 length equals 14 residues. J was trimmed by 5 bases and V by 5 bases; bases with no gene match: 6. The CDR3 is CASSRPGQGETQYF. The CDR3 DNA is TGTGCCAGCAGTAGACCGGGACAGGGTGAGACCCAGTACTTC.

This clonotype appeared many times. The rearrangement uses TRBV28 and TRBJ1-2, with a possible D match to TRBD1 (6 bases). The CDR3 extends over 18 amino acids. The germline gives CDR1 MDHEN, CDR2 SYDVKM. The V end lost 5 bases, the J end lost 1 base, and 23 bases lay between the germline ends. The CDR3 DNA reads TGTGCCAGCAGTCCCTATACCACCGGGACACCAAGTAACTATGGCTACACCTTC. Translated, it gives CASSPYTTGTPSNYGYTF.

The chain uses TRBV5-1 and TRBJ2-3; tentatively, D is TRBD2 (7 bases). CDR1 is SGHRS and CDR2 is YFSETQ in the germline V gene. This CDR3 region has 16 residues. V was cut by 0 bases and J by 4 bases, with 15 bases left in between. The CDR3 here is CASSLVGGGSADTQYF. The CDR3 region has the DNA TGCGCCAGCAGCTTGGTTGGCGGGGGCTCGGCAGATACGCAGTATTTT.

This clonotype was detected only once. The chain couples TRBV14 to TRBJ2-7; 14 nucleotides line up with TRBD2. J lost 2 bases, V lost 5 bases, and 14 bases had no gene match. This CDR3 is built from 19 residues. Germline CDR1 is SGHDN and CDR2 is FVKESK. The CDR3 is CASSVGTSGRVGSPYEQYF. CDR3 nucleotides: TGTGCCAGCAGCGTGGGGACTAGCGGGAGAGTGGGTTCCCCCTACGAGCAGTACTTC.

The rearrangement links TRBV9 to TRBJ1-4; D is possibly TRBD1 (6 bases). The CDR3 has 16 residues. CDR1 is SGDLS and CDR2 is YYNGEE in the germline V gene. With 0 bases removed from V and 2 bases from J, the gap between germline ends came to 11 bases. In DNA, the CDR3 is TGTGCCAGCAGCGTAGGTCAGGGGCTCACTAATGAAAAACTGTTTTTT. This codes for CASSVGQGLTNEKLFF.

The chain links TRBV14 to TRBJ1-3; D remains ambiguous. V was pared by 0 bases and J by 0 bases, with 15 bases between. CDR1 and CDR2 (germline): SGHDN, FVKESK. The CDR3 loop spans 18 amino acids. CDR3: CASSQDARAGLSGNTIYF. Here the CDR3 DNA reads TGTGCCAGCAGCCAAGACGCGAGGGCCGGCCTCTCTGGAAACACCATATATTTT. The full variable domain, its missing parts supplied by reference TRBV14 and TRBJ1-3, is EAGVTQFPSHSVIEKGQTVTLRCDPISGHDNLYWYRRVMGKEIKFLLHFVKESKQDESGMPNNRFLAERTGGTYSTLKVQPAELEDSGVYFCASSQDARAGLSGNTIYFGEGSWLTVV.

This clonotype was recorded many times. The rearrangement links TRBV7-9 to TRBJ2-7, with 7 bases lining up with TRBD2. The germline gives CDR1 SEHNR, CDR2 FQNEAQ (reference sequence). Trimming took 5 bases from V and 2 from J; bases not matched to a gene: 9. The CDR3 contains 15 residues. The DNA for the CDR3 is TGTGCCAGCAGCATGCCTTCGGGGGGAGCCTACGAGCAGTACTTC. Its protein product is CASSMPSGGAYEQYF.

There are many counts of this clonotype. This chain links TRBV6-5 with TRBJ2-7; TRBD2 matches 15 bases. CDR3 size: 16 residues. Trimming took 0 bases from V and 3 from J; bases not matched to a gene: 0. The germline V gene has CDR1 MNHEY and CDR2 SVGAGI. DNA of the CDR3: TGTGCCAGCAGTTACTCGGGACTAGCGGGGGGCTACGAGCAGTACTTC. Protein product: CASSYSGLAGGYEQYF.

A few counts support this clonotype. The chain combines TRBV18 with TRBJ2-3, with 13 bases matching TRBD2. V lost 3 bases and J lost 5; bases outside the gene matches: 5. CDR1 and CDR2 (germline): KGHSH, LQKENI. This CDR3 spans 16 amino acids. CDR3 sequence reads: CASSPGRTSGRDTQYF. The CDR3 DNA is TGTGCCAGCTCACCCGGTCGGACTAGCGGGAGAGATACGCAGTATTTT. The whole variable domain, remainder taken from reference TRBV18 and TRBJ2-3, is NAGVMQNPRHLVRRRGQEARLRCSPMKGHSHVYWYRQLPEEGLKFMVYLQKENIIDESGMPKERFSAEFPKEGPSILRIQQVVRGDSAAYFCASSPGRTSGRDTQYFGPGTRLTVL.

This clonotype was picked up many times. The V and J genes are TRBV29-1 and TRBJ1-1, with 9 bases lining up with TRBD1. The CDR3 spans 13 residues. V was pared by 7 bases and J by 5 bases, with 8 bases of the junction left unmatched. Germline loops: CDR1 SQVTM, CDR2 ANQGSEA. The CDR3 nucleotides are TGCAGCGCTCGGACAGGGGTAGGGACTGAAGCTTTCTTT. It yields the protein CSARTGVGTEAFF.

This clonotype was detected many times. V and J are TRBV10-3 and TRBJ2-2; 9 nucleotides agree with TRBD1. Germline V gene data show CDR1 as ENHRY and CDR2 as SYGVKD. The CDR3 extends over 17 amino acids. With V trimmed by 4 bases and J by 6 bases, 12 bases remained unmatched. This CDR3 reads CAISGGQGIGRSGELFF. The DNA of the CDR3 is TGTGCCATCAGTGGGGGACAGGGAATAGGAAGGTCCGGGGAGCTGTTTTTT.

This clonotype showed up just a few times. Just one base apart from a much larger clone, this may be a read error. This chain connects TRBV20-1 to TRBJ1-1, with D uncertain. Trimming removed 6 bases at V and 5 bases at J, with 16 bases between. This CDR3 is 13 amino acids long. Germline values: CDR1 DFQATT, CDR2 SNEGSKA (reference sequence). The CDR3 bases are TGCAGTGCCAATTCGATCGGGAGGACTGAAGCTTTCTTT. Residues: CSANSIGRTEAFF.

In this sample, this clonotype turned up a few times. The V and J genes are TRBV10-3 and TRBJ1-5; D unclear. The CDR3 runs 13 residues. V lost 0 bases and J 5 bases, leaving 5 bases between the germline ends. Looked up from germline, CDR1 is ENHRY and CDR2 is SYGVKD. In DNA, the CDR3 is TGTGCCATCAGTGAGTCGGTCCATCAGCCCCAGCATTTT. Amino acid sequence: CAISESVHQPQHF.

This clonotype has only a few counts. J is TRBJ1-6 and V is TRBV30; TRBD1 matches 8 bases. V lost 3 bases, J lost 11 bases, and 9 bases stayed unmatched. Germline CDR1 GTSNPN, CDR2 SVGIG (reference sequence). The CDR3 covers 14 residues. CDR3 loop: CAWRGQGGIAPLHF. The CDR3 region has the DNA TGTGCCTGGAGAGGACAGGGTGGTATTGCACCCCTCCACTTT.

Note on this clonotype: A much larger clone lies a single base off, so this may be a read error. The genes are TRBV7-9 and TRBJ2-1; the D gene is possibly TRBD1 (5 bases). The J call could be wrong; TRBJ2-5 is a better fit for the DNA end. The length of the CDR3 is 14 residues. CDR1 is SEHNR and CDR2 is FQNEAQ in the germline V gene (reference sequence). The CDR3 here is CASSSFRVQETQYF. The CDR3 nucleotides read TGTGCCAGCAGCTCATTCAGGGTGCAAGAGACCCAGTACTTC.

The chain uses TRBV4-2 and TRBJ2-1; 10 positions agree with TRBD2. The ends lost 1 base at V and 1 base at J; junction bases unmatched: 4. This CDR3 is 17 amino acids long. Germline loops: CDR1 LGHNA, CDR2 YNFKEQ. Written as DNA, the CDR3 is TGTGCCAGCAGCCAAGCAGGACTAGCGGTGTCCTACAATGAGCAGTTCTTC. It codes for CASSQAGLAVSYNEQFF.

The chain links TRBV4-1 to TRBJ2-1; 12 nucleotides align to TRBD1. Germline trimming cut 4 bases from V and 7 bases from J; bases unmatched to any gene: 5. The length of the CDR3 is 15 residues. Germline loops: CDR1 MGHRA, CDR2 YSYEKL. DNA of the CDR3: TGCGCCAGCAGCCCGGGACAGGGGGCGAGGAATGAGCAGTTCTTC. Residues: CASSPGQGARNEQFF.

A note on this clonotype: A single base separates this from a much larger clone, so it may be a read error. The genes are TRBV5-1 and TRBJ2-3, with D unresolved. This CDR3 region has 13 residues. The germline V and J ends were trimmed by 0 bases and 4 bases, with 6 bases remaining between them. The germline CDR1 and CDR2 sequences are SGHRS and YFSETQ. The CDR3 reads CASSLDSADTQYF. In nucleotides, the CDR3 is TGCGCCAGCAGCTTGGACAGTGCAGATACGCAGTATTTT.

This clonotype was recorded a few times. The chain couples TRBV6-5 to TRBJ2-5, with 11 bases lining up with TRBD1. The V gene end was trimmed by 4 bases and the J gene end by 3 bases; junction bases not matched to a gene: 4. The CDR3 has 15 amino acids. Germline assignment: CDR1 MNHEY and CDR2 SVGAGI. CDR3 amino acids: CASSSGQGVKETQYF. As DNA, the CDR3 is TGTGCCAGCAGTTCGGGACAGGGGGTTAAAGAGACCCAGTACTTC.